This TCR beta chain came from a study of cytomegalovirus exposure and HLA in healthy donors. For the study at large: As released early, the data held 80 million to 90 million unique TCRs from HLA-typed donors. General study findings and limits: Presence/absence analyses rested on an assumption that sequencing depth was roughly uniform across donors.

Researchers ran the PCR with 60 Vbeta and 13 Jbeta primers. Here immunoSEQ multiplex PCR was the method, and the copy in TCRdb shows in-frame clones only, minus some. The sample holds 150,000 or so clones, about 79% seen once. Regarding this clone: Its target is not known.

Germline lookup yields CDR1 SGHNT and CDR2 YYREEE (reference sequence). The CDR3 extends over 13 amino acids. V dropped 4 bases and J dropped 10; count of bases not matched to a gene: 7. This TCR was sampled from a man aged 45 to 65 in good health and CMV-seropositive. V usage is TRBV5-4 and J usage is TRBJ2-1; 8 bases map to TRBD2. Sequencing was done on a sample of PBMCs. The CDR3: CASSLGGGREQFF. CDR3 DNA sequence: TGTGCCAGCAGCCTCGGCGGGGGGAGGGAGCAGTTCTTC.